This T cell receptor (beta chain) was captured in a study of HIV-infected patients and healthy controls. Around 450 ng RNA was reverse transcribed with alpha and beta constant-region primers. Using multiplexing indices, alpha and beta chain libraries were generated apart by chain-specific third strand synthesis. Each CDR3 protein is one row after TCRdb ran MiXCR on the 5' RACE reads. In the table there are 15,000 or so distinct CDR3 sequences, about 7.7% of which are singletons. General observations from the study: HIV-associated CDR3 frequencies dropped significantly during therapy; CMV-associated ones, mostly rising, changed nonsignificantly. HIV+ repertoires were severely depleted of MAIT alpha-chain CDR3s, unlike healthy controls.

Whole blood was used without fractionation, so all unsorted peripheral T cells were included. Peripheral blood, 2.5 ml, was drawn for RNA extraction. With respect to this clonotype: The antigen is not known.

The CDR3 sequence is 14 residues long. Germline V lookup: CDR1 SGHRS, CDR2 YFSETQ. V lost 4 bases to trimming and J lost 7 bases, with 15 bases between them. The chain recombines TRBV5-1 with TRBJ2-1; D possibly corresponds to TRBD1 (5 bases). Source material: blood. The TCR sequence derives from an adult in good health. The CDR3 region is CASSKDTAGNEQFF. The CDR3 nucleotides are TGCGCCAGCAGCAAGGACACGGCCGGGAATGAGCAGTTCTTC.